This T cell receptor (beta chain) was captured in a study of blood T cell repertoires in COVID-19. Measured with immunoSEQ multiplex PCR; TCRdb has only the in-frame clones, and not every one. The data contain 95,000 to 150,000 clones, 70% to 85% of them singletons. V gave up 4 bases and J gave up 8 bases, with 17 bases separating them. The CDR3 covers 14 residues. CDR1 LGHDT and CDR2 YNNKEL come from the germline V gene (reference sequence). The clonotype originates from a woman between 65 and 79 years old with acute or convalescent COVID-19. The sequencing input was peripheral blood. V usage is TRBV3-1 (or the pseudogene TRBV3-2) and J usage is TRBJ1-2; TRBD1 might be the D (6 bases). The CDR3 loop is CASSPGQNYGGYTF. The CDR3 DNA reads TGTGCCAGCAGCCCTGGACAGAACTATGGCGGCTACACCTTC.